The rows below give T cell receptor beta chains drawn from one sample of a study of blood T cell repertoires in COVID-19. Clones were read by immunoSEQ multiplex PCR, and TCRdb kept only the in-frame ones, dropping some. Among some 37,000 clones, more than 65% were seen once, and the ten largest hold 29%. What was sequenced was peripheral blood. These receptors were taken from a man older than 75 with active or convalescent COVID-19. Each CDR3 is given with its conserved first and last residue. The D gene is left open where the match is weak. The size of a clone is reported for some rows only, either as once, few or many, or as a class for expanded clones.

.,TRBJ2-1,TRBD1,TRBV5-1,TGCGCCAGCAGCTCCCCGGACAGGGGGGAGGGCAATGAGCAGTTCTTC,CASSSPDRGEGNEQFF
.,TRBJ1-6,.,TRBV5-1,TGCGCCAGCAGCTTGGGACAGCGCCATTCACCCCTCCACTTT,CASSLGQRHSPLHF
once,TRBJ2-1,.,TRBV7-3,TGTGCCAGCAGCTTAAGACTCAACAATGAGCAGTTCTTC,CASSLRLNNEQFF
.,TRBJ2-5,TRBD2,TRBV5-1,TGCGCCAGCAGTTCCGGGACTAGCGGGAGGGCGCAGGAGACCCAGTACTTC,CASSSGTSGRAQETQYF
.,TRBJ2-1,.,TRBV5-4,TGTGCCAGCAGCTTGGGGAGGAATGAGCAGTTCTTC,CASSLGRNEQFF
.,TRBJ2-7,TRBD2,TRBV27,TGTGCCAGCAGGTTTAGCGGGAGTATCTACGAGCAGTACTTC,CASRFSGSIYEQYF
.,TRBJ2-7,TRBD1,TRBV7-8,TGTGCCAGCAGCAACCGACAGGGTGCCTACGAGCAGTACTTC,CASSNRQGAYEQYF
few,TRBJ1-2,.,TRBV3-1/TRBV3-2,TGTGCCAGCAGCCGTGGCCGTGGCTACACCTTC,CASSRGRGYTF
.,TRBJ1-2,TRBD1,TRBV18,TGTGCCAGCTCACCAGCCACAGGGGGCGCTTACTATGGCTACACCTTC,CASSPATGGAYYGYTF
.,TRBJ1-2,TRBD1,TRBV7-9,TGTGCCAGTAGACAGGGTTACGGCACCTATGGCTACACCTTC,CASRQGYGTYGYTF
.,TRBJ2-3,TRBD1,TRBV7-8,TGTGCCAGCAGCCGAGGACAGGGCATTGCAGATACGCAGTATTTT,CASSRGQGIADTQYF
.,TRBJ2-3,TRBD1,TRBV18,TGTGCCAGCTCACCGGGACAGAAAGGCACAGATACGCAGTATTTT,CASSPGQKGTDTQYF
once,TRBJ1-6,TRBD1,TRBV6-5,TGTGCCAGCGGAAAAGACAGGGTTAATTCACCCCTCCACTTT,CASGKDRVNSPLHF
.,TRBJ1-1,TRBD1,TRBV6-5,TGTGCCAGCAGTCCTACAGGGGGAGTTGAGACTTTCTTT,CASSPTGGVETFF
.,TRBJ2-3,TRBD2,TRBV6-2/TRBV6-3,TGTGCCAGCAGTTATGAGCGGGGGGGCACAGATACGCAGTATTTT,CASSYERGGTDTQYF
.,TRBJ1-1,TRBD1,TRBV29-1,TGCAGCGTTGCCTTGGACAGGGATAATACTGAAGCTTTCTTT,CSVALDRDNTEAFF
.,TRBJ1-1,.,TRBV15,TGTGCCACCAGCAGAGATGGGCAGGCGAACACTGAAGCTTTCTTT,CATSRDGQANTEAFF
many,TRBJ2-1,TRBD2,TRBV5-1,TGCGCCAGCAGCTTAGGGACTAGCGGGGGCTATGAGCAGTTCTTC,CASSLGTSGGYEQFF
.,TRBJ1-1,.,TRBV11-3,TGTGCCAGCAGCGCAAACAGGGTGATGAACACTGAAGCTTTCTTT,CASSANRVMNTEAFF
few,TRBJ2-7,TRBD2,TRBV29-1,TGCAGCGTAACAATAGCGGGAGGGCCCAACGAGCAGTACTTC,CSVTIAGGPNEQYF
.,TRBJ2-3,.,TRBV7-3,TGTGCCAGCAGCTTGGTGGGGGCCACGGATACGCAGTATTTT,CASSLVGATDTQYF
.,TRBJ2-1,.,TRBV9,TGTGCCAGCAGCGTACAAGTTGTTGGGACTGCTCAGTTCTTC,CASSVQVVGTAQFF
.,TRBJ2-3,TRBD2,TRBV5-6,TGTGCCAGCGCCTTAGAGGGCGGGGGTACAGATACGCAGTATTTT,CASALEGGGTDTQYF
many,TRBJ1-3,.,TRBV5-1,TGCGCCAGCAGCTTTGAGGCAGGGTCTGGAAACACCATATATTTT,CASSFEAGSGNTIYF
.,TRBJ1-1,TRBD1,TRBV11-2,TGTGCCAGCAGCTTCAGGGGGGATAACACTGAAGCTTTCTTT,CASSFRGDNTEAFF
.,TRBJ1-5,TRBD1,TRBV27,TGTGCCAGCAGTTTATCTTGGACAGGGGTTCAGCCCCAGCATTTT,CASSLSWTGVQPQHF
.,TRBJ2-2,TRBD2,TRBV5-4,TGTGCCAGCAGCTCTTTATCTAGCGGGAGAAGAACCGGGGAGCTGTTTTTT,CASSSLSSGRRTGELFF
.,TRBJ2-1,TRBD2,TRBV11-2,TGTGCCAGCAGTCCTAGCGGCTCCTACAATGAGCAGTTCTTC,CASSPSGSYNEQFF
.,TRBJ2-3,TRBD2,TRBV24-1,TGTGCCACCAGGCCTAGCGGGGGGGTAGATACGCAGTATTTT,CATRPSGGVDTQYF
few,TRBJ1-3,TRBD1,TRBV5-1,TGCGCCAGCAGCACGGGGACAGCCGGAAACACCATATATTTT,CASSTGTAGNTIYF
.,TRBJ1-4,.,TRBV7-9,TGTGCCAGCAGCATGCTCGGGGGGAATGAAAAACTGTTTTTT,CASSMLGGNEKLFF
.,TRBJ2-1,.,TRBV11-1,TGTGCCAGCAGCTTAAGGACAGAGTACGGTGAGCAGTTCTTC,CASSLRTEYGEQFF
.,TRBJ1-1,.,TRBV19,TGTGCCAGCATTTGGGCGGCGGGTACTGAAGCTTTCTTT,CASIWAAGTEAFF
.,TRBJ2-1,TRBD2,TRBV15,TGTGCCACCAGCGAGACCGGGACTAGCGTCGATGTGCAGTTCTTC,CATSETGTSVDVQFF
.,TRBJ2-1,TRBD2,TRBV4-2,TGTGCCAGCAGCCAAGCTGGCGGGGGGAGCTCCTACAATGAGCAGTTCTTC,CASSQAGGGSSYNEQFF
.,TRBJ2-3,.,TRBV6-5,TGTGCCAGCAGTAATCGGGACACAGACACAGATACGCAGTATTTT,CASSNRDTDTDTQYF
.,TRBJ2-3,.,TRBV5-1,TGCGCCAGCAGCTCGTCTTTAGCCACAGATACGCAGTATTTT,CASSSSLATDTQYF
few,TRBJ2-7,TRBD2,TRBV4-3,TGCGCCAGCAGCCGGGGGCTGAGGGCGGGGGGCGAGCAGTACTTC,CASSRGLRAGGEQYF
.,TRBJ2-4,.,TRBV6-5,TGTGCCAAGGACACCTTAGCCAAAAACATTCAGTACTTC,CAKDTLAKNIQYF
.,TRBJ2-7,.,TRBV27,TGTGCCAGCAGTTTAAGGAGGGAGGACGAGCAGTACTTC,CASSLRREDEQYF
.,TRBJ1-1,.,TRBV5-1,TGCGCCAGCAGCTTGGATGGGGACACGGGCACTGAAGCTTTCTTT,CASSLDGDTGTEAFF
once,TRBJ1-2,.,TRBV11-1,TGTGCCAGCAGCTTACCCGCCCACAGTGGCTACACCTTC,CASSLPAHSGYTF
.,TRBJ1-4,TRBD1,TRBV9,TGTGCCAGCAGCGGTTCCGGGACAGATAATGAAAAACTGTTTTTT,CASSGSGTDNEKLFF
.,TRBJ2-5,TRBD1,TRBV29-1,TGCAGCGTAAGAGGGGGCAACCAAGAGACCCAGTACTTC,CSVRGGNQETQYF
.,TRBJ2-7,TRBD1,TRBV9,TGTGCCAGCAGCGATGGGACAGGGGGTAGCTACGAGCAGTACTTC,CASSDGTGGSYEQYF
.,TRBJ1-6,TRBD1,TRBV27,TGTGCCAGCAGTTACGGGACAGACCTGCAAAATTCACCCCTCCACTTT,CASSYGTDLQNSPLHF